These 21 T cell receptor beta chains were sequenced from one sample in a study of patients and donors after allogeneic stem cell transplantation. TCRdb reprocessed the RT-PCR reads with MiXCR, giving one entry per CDR3 protein. Of 200,000 to 250,000 distinct CDR3 sequences in the sample, approximately 14% were seen once. The sequenced material came from blood, either unsorted or a sorted T cell fraction (not recorded which). These receptors came from a human donor who was either an allogeneic HSCT recipient or a stem cell or donor lymphocyte infusion donor (not recorded which). It is not recorded whose cells these are; they may come from a transplant donor.

The chain couples TRBV20-1 to TRBJ1-6; the D is unclear. The CDR3 length is 12 residues. CDR1 and CDR2 from the germline V gene are DFQATT and SNEGSKA (reference sequence). V lost 3 bases and J 7 bases, leaving 7 bases between the germline ends. The CDR3 protein is CSARSGNSPLHF. The CDR3 DNA reads as TGCAGTGCTAGGAGCGGGAATTCACCCCTCCACTTT.

The chain combines TRBV6-5 with TRBJ2-7; 14 bases are shared with TRBD2. V lost 2 bases and J lost 0; bases outside the gene matches: 3. CDR3 size: 17 residues. Per germline, CDR1 MNHEY and CDR2 SVGAGI. The CDR3 DNA reads as TGTGCCAGCAGTTACGCCGGGACTAGCGGGAGCTCCTACGAGCAGTACTTC. Its protein product is CASSYAGTSGSSYEQYF.

This clonotype was recorded at least ten times. This chain joins TRBV12-3 or TRBV12-4 and TRBJ2-7; D could derive from TRBD1 or TRBD2 (5 bases each). Trimming took off 6 bases at V and 3 bases at J, with 12 bases between the two ends. The CDR3 loop spans 13 amino acids. The CDR3 is CASSPPGLYEQYF. In nucleotides, the CDR3 is TGTGCCAGCAGCCCCCCGGGGCTCTACGAGCAGTACTTC.

This clonotype was seen a handful of times. The chain has TRBV29-1 and TRBJ1-1, with 10 bases identical to TRBD1. This CDR3 contains 13 residues. CDR1 is SQVTM, CDR2 ANQGSEA, per germline. Trimming removed 6 bases from V and 4 bases from J; junction bases left unmatched: 5. The CDR3 DNA is TGCAGCGTGGGGACAGGGGTAAGCACTGAAGCTTTCTTT. It is translated as CSVGTGVSTEAFF.

This clonotype was counted at least ten times. The chain uses TRBV19 and TRBJ2-6, with 15 bases identical to TRBD2. The CDR3 spans 19 residues. Trimming took 5 bases from V and 1 from J; bases not matched to a gene: 6. CDR1 is LNHDA, CDR2 SQIVND, per germline (reference sequence). The CDR3 region is CASSLFGTSGRSGANVLTF. CDR3 nucleotide sequence: TGTGCCAGTAGTTTATTCGGGACTAGCGGGAGGTCTGGGGCCAACGTCCTGACTTTC.

This clonotype was counted a few times. The chain is built from TRBV5-1 and TRBJ2-3; the D gene is possibly TRBD2 (5 bases). This CDR3 is 14 amino acids long. The germline CDR1 and CDR2 sequences are SGHRS and YFSETQ. Deletions cut 5 bases from V and 2 bases from J, with 12 bases between. The CDR3 is CASRTLVSTDTQYF. In DNA, the CDR3 is TGCGCCAGCAGAACACTAGTCTCCACAGATACGCAGTATTTT.

The V and J genes are TRBV5-6 and TRBJ1-1; D is unresolved. Trimming pared 0 bases from V and 0 bases from J, leaving 15 bases between. Germline lookup yields CDR1 SGHDT and CDR2 YYEEEE. The CDR3 length is 17 residues. CDR3 region: CASSLEDAGTMNTEAFF. The CDR3 DNA follows: TGTGCCAGCAGCTTGGAGGATGCGGGTACCATGAACACTGAAGCTTTCTTT.

The chain couples TRBV13 to TRBJ2-7, with 13 bases matching TRBD2. The V and J ends lost 5 bases and 6 bases, in that order; junction bases with no gene match: 4. CDR1 and CDR2 (germline): PRHDT, FYEKMQ (reference sequence). The CDR3 length is 14 residues. The CDR3 region is CASSRLAGGSEQYF. CDR3 in DNA: TGTGCCAGCAGCAGACTAGCGGGAGGATCCGAGCAGTACTTC.

This chain connects TRBV29-1 to TRBJ2-7; D is undetermined. Trimming took off 7 bases at V and 1 base at J, with 8 bases between the two ends. This CDR3 spans 11 amino acids. Germline V lookup: CDR1 SQVTM, CDR2 ANQGSEA. As DNA, the CDR3 is TGCAGCGCTTCTCAATCCTACGAGCAGTACTTC. This encodes CSASQSYEQYF.

This clonotype was recorded many times. V usage is TRBV9 and J usage is TRBJ2-1; 13 nucleotides agree with TRBD2. CDR3 length: 18 amino acids. In germline, CDR1 is SGDLS, CDR2 YYNGEE. With 3 bases clipped from V and 5 bases from J, the junction kept 11 bases outside the gene matches. The CDR3 protein is CASSGYLILAGGHNEQFF. The CDR3 nucleotides read TGTGCCAGCAGCGGCTATCTAATACTAGCGGGAGGGCACAATGAGCAGTTCTTC.

At least ten counts were recorded for this clonotype. The chain recombines TRBV20-1 with TRBJ1-3; 8 nucleotides match TRBD1. Trimming cost V 6 bases and J 8 bases; bases outside gene matches: 6. This CDR3 region has 12 residues. CDR1 is DFQATT and CDR2 is SNEGSKA in the germline V gene (reference sequence). The CDR3 DNA reads TGCAGTGCGGACAGGGCGGCGGACACCATATATTTT. Amino acids: CSADRAADTIYF.

This clonotype has a handful of counts. This sequence joins TRBV29-1 and TRBJ2-1; D may be TRBD2 (6 bases). The CDR3 is 12 amino acids. Germline V gene sequence: CDR1 SQVTM, CDR2 ANQGSEA. V shed 0 bases and J shed 10 bases, with 10 bases lying between them. The CDR3 region has the DNA TGCAGCGTTGAAGAAACGGGGGAGGAGCAGTTCTTC. It is translated as CSVEETGEEQFF.

This clonotype turned up a few times. The chain joins TRBV3-1 to TRBJ2-5; no clear D gene. Germline CDR1 LGHDT, CDR2 YNNKEL (reference sequence). This CDR3 is built from 15 residues. V was clipped by 0 bases and J by 4 bases, with 12 bases between them. The CDR3 loop reads CASSQDTPGLETQYF. As DNA, the CDR3 is TGTGCCAGCAGCCAAGACACCCCGGGCCTAGAGACCCAGTACTTC.

This clonotype was counted between two and nine times. The gene calls are TRBV29-1 and TRBJ2-4, with a tentative D call TRBD1 (6 bases). Germline CDR1 is SQVTM and CDR2 is ANQGSEA. V was trimmed by 4 bases and J by 8 bases, leaving 12 bases between them. CDR3 length: 12 residues. The CDR3 loop reads CSVVQGGDIQYF. The CDR3 DNA is TGCAGCGTTGTACAGGGTGGTGACATTCAGTACTTC.

This clonotype was observed many times. CDR3 loop: CASSPRDIANYGYTF. CDR3 DNA sequence: TGTGCCAGCAGCCCCCGGGACATAGCTAACTATGGCTACACCTTC. V gene TRBV12-3 or TRBV12-4 combines with J gene TRBJ1-2, with D perhaps TRBD1 (6 bases). The CDR3 spans 15 residues. V was cut by 6 bases and J by 0 bases, with 14 bases left in between.

The chain employs TRBV20-1 and TRBJ2-3; D may be TRBD2 (7 bases). The V gene's germline CDR1 is DFQATT and CDR2 SNEGSKA (reference sequence). The CDR3 is 14 amino acids. The CDR3 DNA reads as TGCAGCGTTGACGGGGGGCGGGGCACAGATACGCAGTATTTT. Translation: CSVDGGRGTDTQYF.

This clonotype was recorded at least ten times. The chain employs TRBV7-2 and TRBJ2-2; D gene unclear. The germline gives CDR1 SGHTA, CDR2 FQGNSA. This CDR3 is built from 15 residues. V lost 2 bases and J 0 bases, leaving 7 bases between the germline ends. The CDR3 here is CASSLSGSNTGELFF. The CDR3 DNA reads as TGTGCCAGCAGCTTATCCGGGTCGAACACCGGGGAGCTGTTTTTT.

This clonotype was counted between two and nine times. V gene TRBV6-2 or TRBV6-3 combines with J gene TRBJ2-4; TRBD2 matches at 9 bases. The germline gives CDR1 MNHEY, CDR2 SVGEGT. This CDR3 has 16 amino acids. After removal of 6 bases from V and 5 bases from J, the junction contained 11 bases not matched to a gene. The CDR3 region is CASSRGWASGENIQYF. In DNA form, the CDR3 reads TGTGCCAGCAGCCGAGGGTGGGCTAGCGGGGAAAACATTCAGTACTTC.

This clonotype was observed a handful of times. CDR3 sequence (DNA): TGTGCCAGCAGTCGAGAAAGCACAGATACGCAGTATTTT. This codes for CASSRESTDTQYF. The J gene is TRBJ2-3, the V gene TRBV25-1; D uncertain. CDR3 length: 13 amino acids. The V gene lost 5 bases and the J gene lost 0 bases, with 6 bases spanning the gap. Germline values: CDR1 MGHDK, CDR2 SYGVNS.

At least ten counts were recorded for this clonotype. The V gene is TRBV7-9, the J gene TRBJ2-7; TRBD2 is a possible D gene (5 bases). CDR1 is SEHNR, CDR2 FQNEAQ, per germline (reference sequence). The length of the CDR3 is 13 residues. The germline V and J ends were trimmed by 1 base and 6 bases, with 10 bases remaining between them. CDR3 sequence reads: CASSLVPGSEQYF. In DNA, the CDR3 is TGTGCCAGCAGCTTAGTCCCTGGGAGCGAGCAGTACTTC.

This clonotype appeared a few times. The rearrangement joins TRBV5-1 to TRBJ2-1; a weak D match, TRBD2 (6 bases). The CDR3 loop spans 14 amino acids. V lost 4 bases, J lost 9 bases, and 17 bases lay in between. The V gene's germline CDR1 is SGHRS and CDR2 YFSETQ. CDR3 amino acids: CASSPGGTRGEQFF. The CDR3 nucleotides are TGCGCCAGCAGCCCTGGCGGGACCCGGGGTGAGCAGTTCTTC.